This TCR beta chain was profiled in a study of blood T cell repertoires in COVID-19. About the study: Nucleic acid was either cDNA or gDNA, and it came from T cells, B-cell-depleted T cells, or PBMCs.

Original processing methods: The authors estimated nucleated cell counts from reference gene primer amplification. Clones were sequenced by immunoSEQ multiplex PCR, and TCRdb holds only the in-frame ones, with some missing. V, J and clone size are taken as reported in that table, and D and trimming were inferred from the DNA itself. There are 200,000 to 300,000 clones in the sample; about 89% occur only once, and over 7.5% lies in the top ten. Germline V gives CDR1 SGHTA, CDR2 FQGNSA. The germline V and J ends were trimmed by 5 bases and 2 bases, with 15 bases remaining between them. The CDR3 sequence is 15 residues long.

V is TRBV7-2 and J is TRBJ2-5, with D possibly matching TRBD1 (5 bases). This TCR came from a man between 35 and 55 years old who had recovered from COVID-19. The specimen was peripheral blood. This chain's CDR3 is CASSIQARFQETQYF. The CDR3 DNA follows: TGTGCCAGCAGCATACAGGCTCGATTTCAAGAGACCCAGTACTTC.